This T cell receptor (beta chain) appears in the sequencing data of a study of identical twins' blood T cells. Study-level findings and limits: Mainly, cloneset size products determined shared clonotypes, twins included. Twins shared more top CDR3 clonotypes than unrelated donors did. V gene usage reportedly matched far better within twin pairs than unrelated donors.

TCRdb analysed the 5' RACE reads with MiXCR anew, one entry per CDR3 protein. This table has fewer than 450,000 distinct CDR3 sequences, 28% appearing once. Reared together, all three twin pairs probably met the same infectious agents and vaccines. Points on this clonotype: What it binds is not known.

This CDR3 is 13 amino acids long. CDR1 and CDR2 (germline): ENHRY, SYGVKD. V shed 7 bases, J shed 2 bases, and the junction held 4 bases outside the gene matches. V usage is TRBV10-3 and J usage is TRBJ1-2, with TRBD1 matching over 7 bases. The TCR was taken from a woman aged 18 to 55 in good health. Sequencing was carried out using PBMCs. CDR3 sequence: CAITQGINYGYTF. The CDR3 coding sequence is TGTGCCATCACACAGGGGATAAACTATGGCTACACCTTC.